The clone carrying this T cell receptor beta chain counts as medium-sized. What it binds is unknown. The data were obtained in a study of spatial heterogeneity in lung cancer. Study-level results: One measure, the expanded intratumoral alpha and beta TCR count, tracked tumor mutation counts.

MiXCR, run by TCRdb on the 5' RACE reads, gives a single entry per CDR3 protein. The sample yields about 3,000 distinct CDR3 sequences, roughly 6% seen once. Time point in this sample: sample taken at primary tumor resection. Germline V gives CDR1 MNHEY, CDR2 SVGAGI. The CDR3 has 13 residues. Trimming cost V 0 bases and J 10 bases; bases outside gene matches: 2. The V and J genes are TRBV6-5 and TRBJ2-1; TRBD2 agrees at 8 bases. This clonotype originated in a male donor with early-stage non-small cell lung cancer. Specimen: lung tumor tissue, collected at surgery. CDR3 in amino acids: CASSYSGLAEQFF. CDR3 nucleotides: TGTGCCAGCAGTTACTCCGGACTAGCCGAGCAGTTCTTC.